These 3 T cell receptor beta chains share one sample of origin, sequenced in a study of monozygotic twins with inflammatory bowel disease. TCRdb derives one entry per CDR3 protein from the 5' RACE reads, leaving out DNA. The table lists 90,000 to 110,000 distinct CDR3 sequences, with around 12% in the top ten. The sequenced material came from blood. These receptors were collected from a human donor with ulcerative colitis or Crohn's disease, or a healthy co-twin of an affected twin (not recorded which).

CDR3 protein: CASSLAGTADEQFF. This sequence joins TRBV5-5 and TRBJ2-1; no DNA is available, so the TRBD2 call from TCRdb remains unchecked. Germline V gene sequence: CDR1 SGHKS, CDR2 YYEKEE (reference sequence). There are 14 residues in the CDR3.

The V call is TRBV11-2, the J call TRBJ1-1. Germline CDR1 is SGHAT and CDR2 is FQNNGV. The CDR3 sequence is 14 residues long. CDR3 protein: CASSLKGRGTEAFF.

V and J are TRBV20-1 and TRBJ2-5; TCRdb's D gene call, TRBD2, goes unchecked for lack of DNA. The CDR3 runs to 16 residues. The germline V gene has CDR1 DFQATT and CDR2 SNEGSKA (reference sequence). CDR3 protein: CSARGLAGVVWETQYF.